This TCR beta chain was documented in a study of blood T cell repertoires in COVID-19. Study context: Acute and convalescent COVID-19 specimens originated in the United States, Italy and Spain. Nucleic acid was either cDNA or gDNA, and it came from T cells, B-cell-depleted T cells, or PBMCs.

Only in-frame clones appear in the TCRdb table, and some are missing; sequencing was by immunoSEQ multiplex PCR. This table has tens of thousands of clones, less than 90% appearing once. This CDR3 contains 12 residues. The V end was cut by 7 bases, the J end by 4 bases, with 11 bases between. This receptor was taken from a man aged 55 to 70 with active COVID-19. The sequenced material came from peripheral blood. The V call is TRBV12-3 or TRBV12-4, the J call TRBJ2-7, with TRBD2 as a possible D gene (5 bases). In DNA, the CDR3 is TGTGCCAGCACCGCGGACTCTTACGAGCAGTACTTC. Its translation: CASTADSYEQYF.